Below, one TCR beta chain is given with its context. Its target is not known. The CDR3 sequence is 13 residues long. The V end was cut by 2 bases, the J end by 5 bases, with 12 bases between. Germline lookup yields CDR1 GTSNPN and CDR2 SVGIG (reference sequence). The data were obtained in a study of T cell repertoires in breast cancer. Study-wide background: Samples were breast cancer tumors, lymph nodes and blood from patients, and control blood. Samples averaged approximately 500,000 sequences and around 9.5 reads per cell.

During the second nested PCR, blocking oligonucleotides suppressed genes that were not paired. TCRdb itself ran the emulsion pairing reads through MiXCR, one entry per CDR3 protein. The data show about 40,000 distinct CDR3 sequences, under 60% seen once. Primers covering all TCR V genes were used in emulsion RT-PCR on CD8+ T cells. General study results and limits: TRBV7 predominance in shared TCRs may reflect tumor recognition or mispriming.

Input material: CD8+ T cells. This sequence originates from a pool of human donors with breast cancer or a healthy control (not recorded which). The chain combines TRBV30 with TRBJ1-1; D might be TRBD1 (6 bases). The CDR3 is CAWSRQVGTEAFF. The CDR3 DNA sequence: TGTGCCTGGAGTCGACAGGTTGGTACTGAAGCTTTCTTT. Full variable domain (remainder filled in from reference TRBV30 and TRBJ1-1): SQTIHQWPATLVQPVGSPLSLECTVEGTSNPNLYWYRQAAGRGLQLLFYSVGIGQISSEVPQNLSASRPQDRQFILSSKKLLLSDSGFYLCAWSRQVGTEAFFGQGTRLTVV.